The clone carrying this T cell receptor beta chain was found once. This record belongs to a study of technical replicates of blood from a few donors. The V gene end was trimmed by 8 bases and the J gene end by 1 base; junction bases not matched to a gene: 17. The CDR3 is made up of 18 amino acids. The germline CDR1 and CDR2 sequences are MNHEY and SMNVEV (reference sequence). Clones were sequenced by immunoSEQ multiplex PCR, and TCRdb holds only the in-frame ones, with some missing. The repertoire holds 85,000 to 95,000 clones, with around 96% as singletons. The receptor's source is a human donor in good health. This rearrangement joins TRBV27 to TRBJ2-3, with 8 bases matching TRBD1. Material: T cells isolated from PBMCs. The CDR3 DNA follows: TGTGCCAGCCTATCAACCGGGACAGGCTCTAGACGCACAGATACGCAGTATTTT. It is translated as CASLSTGTGSRRTDTQYF.